This T cell receptor (beta chain) was observed in a study of identical twins. V lost 6 bases, J lost 4 bases, and 5 bases stayed unmatched. Germline lookup yields CDR1 DFQATT and CDR2 SNEGSKA (reference sequence). This CDR3 is 14 amino acids long. Regarding this clonotype: Its antigen is not identified. The CDR3 does not end in the conserved phenylalanine or tryptophan, so this is likely a read error.

Broader study findings: Carriage of fewer insertions was seen in abundant cord blood beta clonotypes, whereas memory repertoires showed none. Out-of-frame alpha sequences shared between twins exhibited an excess of low generation probability.

TCRdb processed the 5' RACE reads anew with MiXCR; each CDR3 protein has one entry. The profile shows 1.5 million to 2 million distinct CDR3 sequences, under 35% of them singletons. Sequencing was performed on cord blood. This clonotype was sampled from a newborn girl in good health. J is TRBJ2-7 and V is TRBV20-1; 14 nucleotides agree with TRBD2. The CDR3 protein is CSAGTSGSFYEQYL. The CDR3 DNA follows: TGCAGTGCAGGGACTAGCGGGAGTTTTTACGAGCAGTACCTC.